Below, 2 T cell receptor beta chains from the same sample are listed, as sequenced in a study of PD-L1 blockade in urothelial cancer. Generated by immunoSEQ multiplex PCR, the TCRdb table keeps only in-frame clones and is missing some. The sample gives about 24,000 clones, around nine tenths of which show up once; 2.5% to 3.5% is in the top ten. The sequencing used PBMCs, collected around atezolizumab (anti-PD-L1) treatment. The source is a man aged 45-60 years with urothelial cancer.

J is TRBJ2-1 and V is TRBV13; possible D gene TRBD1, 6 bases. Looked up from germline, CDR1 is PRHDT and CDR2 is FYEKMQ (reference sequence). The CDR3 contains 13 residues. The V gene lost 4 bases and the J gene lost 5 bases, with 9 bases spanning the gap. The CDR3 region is CASSSTGNNEQFF. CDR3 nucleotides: TGTGCCAGCAGCTCCACAGGGAACAATGAGCAGTTCTTC.

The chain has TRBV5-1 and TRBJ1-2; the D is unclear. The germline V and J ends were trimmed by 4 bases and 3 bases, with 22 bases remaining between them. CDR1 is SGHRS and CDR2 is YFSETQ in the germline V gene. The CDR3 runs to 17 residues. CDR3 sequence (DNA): TGCGCCAGCAGCCACGGACTTACCGCCGACGGGGACTATGGCTACACCTTC. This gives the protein CASSHGLTADGDYGYTF.